The T cell receptor (beta chain) under discussion was sequenced for a study of human versus mouse CDR3 diversity and MHC coevolution. Sorting isolated naive CD4 T cells lacking CD45RO and expressing CD62L. The assay was immunoSEQ multiplex PCR, and TCRdb's table has in-frame clones only and misses some. The profile shows tens of thousands of clones, around 94% of them singletons. Germline CDR1 reads SEHNR; CDR2 reads FQNEAQ (reference sequence). J lost 2 bases, V lost 5 bases, and 7 bases had no gene match. The CDR3 runs to 15 residues. This chain links TRBV7-9 with TRBJ2-3; TRBD1 matches at 7 bases. The sequencing sample was made of naive CD4+ T cells from blood. Subset described: CD45RO-negative CD62L-positive naive CD4 T cells. The TCR sequence derives from a person aged 55 to 70 in good health. The CDR3 reads CASSADRPVTDTQYF. Here the CDR3 DNA reads TGTGCCAGCAGCGCGGACAGGCCAGTCACAGATACGCAGTATTTT.